Below, one T cell receptor (beta chain) is given with its context. The data stem from a study of beta chain features in type 1 diabetes. Overall study context: Age, gender, cell numbers and subset yield matched between patients and controls.

Germline trimming cut 2 bases from V and 6 bases from J; bases unmatched to any gene: 3. CDR1 SGHVS and CDR2 FQNEAQ come from the germline V gene. The CDR3 sequence is 16 residues long. CD4+ naive, central memory, regulatory and stem cell-like memory cells were sorted via CD45RO/CCR7/CD25/CD127/CD95/CD27. The authors reverse transcribed all of the isolated RNA, so sequencing captured expressed TCRB transcripts. This table comes from immunoSEQ multiplex PCR, and its TCRdb copy is limited to in-frame clones, with some not included. The repertoire holds about 350,000 clones, 20% seen once, with approximately 0.046% in the top ten.

The receptor comes from a woman under 30 in good health. The J gene is TRBJ2-1, the V gene TRBV7-8; TRBD2 matches at 14 bases. Sequenced material: naive CD4+ T cells from blood. CDR3 bases: TGTGCCAGCAGCTTAACGGGACTAGCGGGGGTCAATGAGCAGTTCTTC. It yields the protein CASSLTGLAGVNEQFF.